This TCR beta chain comes out of a study of blood T cells in healthy people across ages. Points from the study as a whole: No one knew whether donors had CMV, which possibly confounded expanded clonotype changes.

The authors ran a second PCR of roughly 6 to 11 cycles using a sample-barcoded 5' primer and a J-beta primer mix. With 12 random nucleotides, a template-switch adaptor tagged each individual cDNA molecule. TCRdb redid the calling of the 5' RACE reads with MiXCR, one entry per CDR3 protein. The profile shows hundreds of thousands of distinct CDR3 sequences, under 40% of them singletons. At least ten counts were recorded for this clonotype. Its matching antigen is unknown. Sequenced material: blood. This TCR was sampled from a man younger than 35 in good health.

The CDR3 coding sequence is TGTGCCACCAGCAGGACCTGGGCGCCCGACCCGGAGGTAGATACGCAGTATTTT. Translating gives CATSRTWAPDPEVDTQYF. This rearrangement joins TRBV15 to TRBJ2-3, with a weak D call TRBD2 (5 bases). Germline V gene sequence: CDR1 LNHNV, CDR2 YYDKDF (reference sequence). V lost 3 bases and J lost 5, with 24 bases in between. This CDR3 contains 18 residues. Full variable domain (remainder filled in from reference TRBV15 and TRBJ2-3): DAMVIQNPRYQVTQFGKPVTLSCSQTLNHNVMYWYQQKSSQAPKLLFHYYDKDFNNEADTPDNFQSRRPNTSFCFLDIRSPGLGDTAMYLCATSRTWAPDPEVDTQYFGPGTRLTVL.